Each of the 9 T cell receptor beta chains below was sequenced from the same sample in a study of cytomegalovirus exposure and HLA in healthy donors. PCR amplification relied on 60 Vbeta primers (plus 13 Jbeta primers). Only in-frame clones appear in the TCRdb table, and some are missing; sequencing was by immunoSEQ multiplex PCR. The top ten clones hold roughly 1.5% of a sample with around 150,000 clones, over 70% of them seen once. The sequenced material came from PBMCs. Every receptor here comes from a woman younger than 45 in good health and CMV-seronegative.

This chain links TRBV20-1 with TRBJ2-1; TRBD2 might be the D (5 bases). The length of the CDR3 is 11 residues. The V end was cut by 0 bases, the J end by 8 bases, with 5 bases between. Germline CDR1 reads DFQATT; CDR2 reads SNEGSKA (reference sequence). The CDR3 reads CSARDSDEQFF. Here the CDR3 DNA reads TGCAGTGCTAGAGATAGCGATGAGCAGTTCTTC.

V usage is TRBV20-1 and J usage is TRBJ2-3; 7 bases align to TRBD2. Germline V lookup: CDR1 DFQATT, CDR2 SNEGSKA (reference sequence). The CDR3 has 10 residues. V trimming: 5 bases; J trimming: 10 bases; junction bases outside the gene matches: 3. CDR3: CSAPAGAQYF. The CDR3 nucleotides read TGCAGTGCTCCTGCGGGGGCGCAGTATTTT.

The chain is built from TRBV30 and TRBJ2-2; TRBD1 matches 7 bases. The germline V gene encodes CDR1 GTSNPN and CDR2 SVGIG (reference sequence). The J segment lost 7 bases and the V segment lost 0 bases, leaving 11 bases of the junction unmatched. The CDR3 contains 16 residues. The CDR3 sequence: CAWSVTGVSYLGELFF. CDR3 nucleotides: TGTGCCTGGAGTGTAACAGGGGTATCTTACCTCGGGGAGCTGTTTTTT.

CDR3 residues: CASSQDSTYNEQFF. The CDR3 nucleotides read TGCGCCAGCAGCCAAGATTCCACTTACAATGAGCAGTTCTTC. V and J are TRBV4-1 and TRBJ2-1; D is unresolved. V shed 0 bases and J shed 4 bases, with 7 bases lying between them. This CDR3 region has 14 residues. Per germline, CDR1 MGHRA and CDR2 YSYEKL.

The CDR3 DNA reads as TGTGCCAGTAGTCCCTGGGGCAGGGAGGGCACTGAAGCTTTCTTT. Translating it yields CASSPWGREGTEAFF. This chain links TRBV19 with TRBJ1-1; the D gene is possibly TRBD1 (5 bases). With 5 bases removed from V and 4 bases from J, the gap between germline ends came to 17 bases. CDR1 and CDR2 (germline): LNHDA, SQIVND (reference sequence). CDR3 size: 15 residues.

This clone was seen just once. The rearrangement links TRBV2 to TRBJ1-2, with D hard to call. CDR3 length equals 13 residues. From germline, CDR1 is SNHLY and CDR2 FYNNEI. Trimming pared 6 bases from V and 2 bases from J, leaving 10 bases between. CDR3: CASRDPGNYGYTF. CDR3 in DNA: TGTGCCAGCAGGGACCCGGGGAACTATGGCTACACCTTC. The full variable domain, with the rest looked up from reference TRBV2 and TRBJ1-2, is EPEVTQTPSHQVTQMGQEVILRCVPISNHLYFYWYRQILGQKVEFLVSFYNNEISEKSEIFDDQFSVERPDGSNFTLKIRSTKLEDSAMYFCASRDPGNYGYTFGSGTRLTVV.

The chain joins TRBV6-6 to TRBJ1-5; D is uncertain. The CDR3 extends over 14 amino acids. The germline V gene has CDR1 MNHNY and CDR2 SVGAGI (reference sequence). Trimming removed 6 bases from V and 7 bases from J, with 16 bases in between. The CDR3 protein is CASSPGNLEQPQHF. The CDR3 nucleotides are TGTGCCAGCAGCCCCGGGAACTTAGAACAGCCCCAGCATTTT.

The V and J genes are TRBV5-6 and TRBJ1-4; D gene unclear. Germline V gives CDR1 SGHDT, CDR2 YYEEEE. This CDR3 spans 16 amino acids. V lost 0 bases and J lost 3, with 12 bases in between. DNA of the CDR3: TGTGCCAGCAGCTTGGCCCGAGGGCTCGCTAATGAAAAACTGTTTTTT. This encodes CASSLARGLANEKLFF.

This sequence joins TRBV5-1 and TRBJ1-6; D is possibly TRBD1 (6 bases). Germline V gives CDR1 SGHRS, CDR2 YFSETQ. V was pared by 3 bases and J by 7 bases, with 14 bases between. There are 15 residues in the CDR3. CDR3 protein: CASSSLGGVNSPLHF. The CDR3 coding sequence is TGCGCCAGCAGCTCGCTAGGGGGAGTGAATTCACCCCTCCACTTT.